Listed here are 30 T cell receptor beta chains from one sample, sequenced in a study of blood T cells in healthy people across ages. With a J-beta primer mix and a sample-barcoded 5' primer, a second PCR ran about 6 to 11 cycles. TCRdb ran MiXCR on the 5' RACE reads and lists one entry per CDR3 protein. The data show more than 1,000,000 distinct CDR3 sequences, under 30% seen once. The data were also submitted as part of a second study, on T cells of mothers and their children.

Specimen: blood. The receptors were gathered from a girl under 10 years old in good health.

A few counts support this clonotype. CDR3 sequence (DNA): TGCAGTGCTCCCCCCCTAGCGGGAGCCTACGAGCAGTACTTC. This encodes CSAPPLAGAYEQYF. The chain is built from TRBV20-1 and TRBJ2-5, with TRBD2 matching 10 bases. The J call may not be correct, given that the DNA end is closer to TRBJ2-7. CDR3 length: 14 amino acids. CDR1 is DFQATT, CDR2 SNEGSKA, per germline (reference sequence).

The chain uses TRBV5-6 and TRBJ2-2, with TRBD2 matching 8 bases. The germline gives CDR1 SGHDT, CDR2 YYEEEE. The V gene end was trimmed by 9 bases and the J gene end by 5 bases; junction bases not matched to a gene: 3. This CDR3 spans 12 amino acids. Here the CDR3 reads CATGGGTGELFF. In nucleotides, the CDR3 is TGTGCCACCGGGGGGGGAACCGGGGAGCTGTTTTTT.

The CDR3: CAPREQYF. The CDR3 DNA follows: TGTGCCCCGCGCGAGCAGTACTTC. The V call is TRBV24-1, the J call TRBJ2-7; no clear D. The CDR3 has 8 amino acids. The ends were cut back, 12 bases at V and 6 bases at J, with 5 bases in the middle. The V gene's germline CDR1 is KGHDR and CDR2 SFDVKD.

J is TRBJ2-1 and V is TRBV7-3, with D perhaps assigned TRBD1 or TRBD2 (6 bases each). CDR3 length: 17 residues. The V gene's germline CDR1 is SGHTA and CDR2 FQGTGA. V gave up 1 base and J gave up 3 bases, with 16 bases separating them. CDR3 protein: CASSLNLAGEVYNEQFF. The CDR3 coding sequence is TGTGCCAGCAGCTTAAATTTGGCAGGGGAGGTCTACAATGAGCAGTTCTTC. The whole variable domain, remainder taken from reference TRBV7-3 and TRBJ2-1, is GAGVSQTPSNKVTEKGKYVELRCDPISGHTALYWYRQSLGQGPEFLIYFQGTGAADDSGLPNDRFFAVRPEGSVSTLKIQRTERGDSAVYLCASSLNLAGEVYNEQFFGPGTRLTVL.

The V and J genes are TRBV15 and TRBJ2-5, with 7 bases identical to TRBD2. This CDR3 is 14 amino acids long. The junction had 2 bases not matched to a gene; V was cut back by 3 bases and J by 1 base. From germline, CDR1 is LNHNV and CDR2 YYDKDF (reference sequence). The CDR3 DNA is TGTGCCACCAGCAGTGGGGGGGGCCAAGAGACCCAGTACTTC. Translated: CATSSGGGQETQYF. Using reference TRBV15 and TRBJ2-5 for the parts outside the CDR3, the full variable domain is DAMVIQNPRYQVTQFGKPVTLSCSQTLNHNVMYWYQQKSSQAPKLLFHYYDKDFNNEADTPDNFQSRRPNTSFCFLDIRSPGLGDTAMYLCATSSGGGQETQYFGPGTRLLVL.

V is TRBV20-1 and J is TRBJ2-7; possibly TRBD1 for D (6 bases). CDR3 length: 14 residues. V gave up 6 bases and J gave up 3 bases, with 18 bases separating them. The germline CDR1 and CDR2 sequences are DFQATT and SNEGSKA (reference sequence). The chain's CDR3 is CSASASDRRYEQYF. CDR3 in DNA: TGCAGTGCCTCCGCTTCCGACAGGCGCTACGAGCAGTACTTC.

The rearrangement links TRBV20-1 to TRBJ2-1; D perhaps matches TRBD2 (6 bases). V was cut by 1 base and J by 4 bases, with 14 bases left in between. This CDR3 has 15 residues. Germline lookup yields CDR1 DFQATT and CDR2 SNEGSKA (reference sequence). CDR3 residues: CSARVRGLLYNEQFF. The DNA of the CDR3 is TGCAGTGCTAGAGTTCGGGGACTCCTATACAATGAGCAGTTCTTC.

This clonotype came up a few times. The chain uses TRBV7-2 and TRBJ2-7, with 11 bases matching TRBD1. This CDR3 contains 16 residues. Germline trimming cut 5 bases from V and 7 bases from J; bases unmatched to any gene: 13. CDR1 and CDR2 from the germline V gene are SGHTA and FQGNSA. For the CDR3, the DNA is TGTGCCAGCAGCCTATACCCGGGACAGGGGGTGTGGGAGCAGTACTTC. This translates into CASSLYPGQGVWEQYF.

The rearrangement uses TRBV10-1 and TRBJ2-2, with 11 bases matching TRBD2. V gave up 2 bases and J gave up 6 bases; unmatched junction bases: 2. Germline lookup yields CDR1 WNHNN and CDR2 SYGVQD (reference sequence). The CDR3 contains 15 residues. The CDR3 loop is CASSEGTSGAGELFF. The CDR3 DNA reads as TGCGCCAGCAGTGAGGGGACTAGCGGCGCCGGGGAGCTGTTTTTT.

The chain uses TRBV4-2 and TRBJ1-4; no clear D. Between the trimmed V and J ends, which lost 4 bases and 5 bases, there was a span of 14 bases. The CDR3 extends over 15 amino acids. Germline V lookup: CDR1 LGHNA, CDR2 YNFKEQ. CDR3 amino acids: CASSPYENGNEKLFF. The DNA for the CDR3 is TGTGCCAGCAGCCCGTACGAGAACGGGAATGAAAAACTGTTTTTT.

The CDR3 DNA sequence: TGTGCCAGCAGCTTAGAGGCTTGGTGGGCGACTAGCGGGAGTAACGAGCAGTACTTC. Translated, it gives CASSLEAWWATSGSNEQYF. The rearrangement uses TRBV7-2 and TRBJ2-7, with 12 bases lining up with TRBD2. The CDR3 covers 19 residues. Per the germline V gene, CDR1 is SGHTA and CDR2 is FQGNSA. The junction had 15 bases not matched to a gene; V was cut back by 1 base and J by 5 bases.

The J gene is TRBJ2-3, the V gene TRBV20-1; 8 bases are shared with TRBD2. This CDR3 is 17 amino acids long. CDR1 and CDR2 from the germline V gene are DFQATT and SNEGSKA (reference sequence). V dropped 2 bases and J dropped 7; count of bases not matched to a gene: 17. CDR3: CSARTSGLLGVPYTQYF. The CDR3, as DNA: TGCAGTGCTAGAACTAGCGGATTGTTGGGGGTCCCTTATACGCAGTATTTT.

This chain joins TRBV7-3 and TRBJ2-1, with a tentative D call TRBD2 (6 bases). The CDR3 runs to 16 residues. Per germline, CDR1 SGHTA and CDR2 FQGTGA. V lost 3 bases to trimming and J lost 7 bases, with 19 bases between them. The DNA of the CDR3 is TGTGCCAGCAGCTTTGGGTGGGGGGTTGCTAAGAATGAGCAGTTCTTC. It encodes CASSFGWGVAKNEQFF.

This clonotype was counted only a few times. The chain joins TRBV14 to TRBJ2-7, with D unclear. The V gene's germline CDR1 is SGHDN and CDR2 FVKESK. This CDR3 contains 15 residues. V was clipped by 1 base and J by 3 bases, with 13 bases between them. The CDR3 DNA reads as TGTGCCAGCAGCCAAGGAGCCTTGGTAGGCTACGAGCAGTACTTC. Translation gives CASSQGALVGYEQYF.

The chain is built from TRBV12-3 or TRBV12-4 and TRBJ2-5; the D is unclear. The J call may be in error: the DNA end matches TRBJ2-1 better. The CDR3 loop spans 13 amino acids. CDR3 residues: CATQSGAYNEQFF. CDR3 nucleotides: TGTGCCACACAAAGTGGGGCCTACAATGAGCAGTTCTTC.

This chain connects TRBV20-1 to TRBJ1-2; D not resolved. The CDR3 has 15 residues. V lost 7 bases and J 7 bases, leaving 25 bases between the germline ends. Per the germline V gene, CDR1 is DFQATT and CDR2 is SNEGSKA (reference sequence). DNA of the CDR3: TGCAGTGGGAAAGACGGCGCAGGCTACATGGGTGGCTACACCTTC. It is translated as CSGKDGAGYMGGYTF.

This clonotype came up a few times. The chain carries TRBV28 and TRBJ2-3; D may be TRBD1 (6 bases). V gave up 6 bases and J gave up 4 bases, with 20 bases separating them. The CDR3 is 16 residues long. CDR1 is MDHEN, CDR2 SYDVKM, per germline. In DNA, the CDR3 is TGTGCCAGCAGCCACCGGGACACAATTTGGCCAGATACGCAGTATTTT. Its translation: CASSHRDTIWPDTQYF.

The chain combines TRBV13 with TRBJ2-7, with D unresolved. The CDR3 contains 14 residues. The V end was cut by 3 bases, the J end by 2 bases, with 11 bases between. From germline, CDR1 is PRHDT and CDR2 FYEKMQ (reference sequence). The CDR3 nucleotides read TGTGCCAGCAGCTTCAGTTTCCCAGCCTACGAGCAGTACTTC. Translation gives CASSFSFPAYEQYF. The entire variable domain, with the rest obtained from reference TRBV13 and TRBJ2-7, is as follows: AAGVIQSPRHLIKEKRETATLKCYPIPRHDTVYWYQQGPGQDPQFLISFYEKMQSDKGSIPDRFSAQQFSDYHSELNMSSLELGDSALYFCASSFSFPAYEQYFGPGTRLTVT.

This clonotype came up a few times. This chain connects TRBV7-2 to TRBJ1-2, with a tentative D call TRBD1 (5 bases). CDR1 is SGHTA, CDR2 FQGNSA, per germline. Trimming shortened V by 3 bases and J by 4 bases, and 9 bases separated the two germline ends. The CDR3 totals 13 residues. The CDR3 loop is CASSFDSPYGYTF. The CDR3 DNA sequence: TGTGCCAGCAGCTTCGACAGCCCCTATGGCTACACCTTC.

The chain carries TRBV4-2 and TRBJ2-1; 8 bases match TRBD2. V lost 0 bases, J lost 0 bases, and 7 bases stayed unmatched. This CDR3 contains 18 residues. In germline, CDR1 is LGHNA, CDR2 YNFKEQ. CDR3 in amino acids: CASSQEWTSYLSYNEQFF. The CDR3 DNA sequence: TGTGCCAGCAGCCAAGAGTGGACTAGCTATCTCTCCTACAATGAGCAGTTCTTC.

The chain employs TRBV20-1 and TRBJ2-1; 12 bases are a match to TRBD2. The J call may be mistaken, given a closer DNA end match to TRBJ2-5. The CDR3 covers 14 residues. The germline V gene has CDR1 DFQATT and CDR2 SNEGSKA (reference sequence). CDR3 coding DNA: TGCAGTGCTAGGACTAGCGGGAGTATGGAGACCCAGTACTTC. It translates to CSARTSGSMETQYF.

This clonotype was detected only a few times. The chain carries TRBV5-6 and TRBJ1-4; a weak D match, TRBD1 (5 bases). Trimming pared 5 bases from V and 7 bases from J, leaving 9 bases between. CDR1 is SGHDT and CDR2 is YYEEEE in the germline V gene. CDR3 size: 12 residues. The CDR3 loop is CASSHGGEKLFF. As DNA, the CDR3 is TGTGCCAGCAGTCACGGGGGTGAAAAACTGTTTTTT.

V gene TRBV11-2 combines with J gene TRBJ2-5, with D hard to call. The CDR3 contains 12 residues. V was cut by 7 bases and J by 0 bases, with 6 bases left in between. CDR1 is SGHAT and CDR2 is FQNNGV in the germline V gene. The CDR3 reads CASTAYQETQYF. The CDR3 bases are TGTGCCAGCACCGCTTACCAAGAGACCCAGTACTTC. Based on the CDR3 plus reference TRBV11-2 and TRBJ2-5, the full variable domain is EAGVAQSPRYKIIEKRQSVAFWCNPISGHATLYWYQQILGQGPKLLIQFQNNGVVDDSQLPKDRFSAERLKGVDSTLKIQPAKLEDSAVYLCASTAYQETQYFGPGTRLLVL.

This clonotype has just a few counts. This chain joins TRBV12-5 and TRBJ2-5, with 11 nucleotides matching TRBD2. J was trimmed by 2 bases and V by 3 bases; bases with no gene match: 8. Germline CDR1 is LGHNT and CDR2 is FRNRAP. CDR3 length: 17 residues. The CDR3 region has the DNA TGTGCTAGTGGTTTCCAGACTAGCGGGAACCTACAAGAGACCCAGTACTTC. It translates to CASGFQTSGNLQETQYF.

This clonotype was observed a few times. The chain recombines TRBV7-2 with TRBJ2-3; weak D call: TRBD2 (5 bases). Deletions cut 2 bases from V and 0 bases from J, with 15 bases between. CDR3 length equals 17 residues. CDR1 and CDR2 from the germline V gene are SGHTA and FQGNSA. CDR3 nucleotide sequence: TGTGCCAGCAGCTTACTTTCGGCTAGCCCTAGCACAGATACGCAGTATTTT. Encoded protein: CASSLLSASPSTDTQYF.

This clonotype was seen more than once but under ten times. Its ends do not fully match the called genes, so a read error is possible. The chain is built from TRBV24-1 and TRBJ1-2; D remains ambiguous. CDR1 and CDR2 (germline): KGHDR, SFDVKD. The CDR3 sequence is 12 residues long. The CDR3 is CATSDPYYGCTF. Here the CDR3 DNA reads TGTGCCACCAGTGACCCATACTATGGCTGCACCTTC.

The gene calls are TRBV2 and TRBJ1-1; D not resolved. From germline, CDR1 is SNHLY and CDR2 FYNNEI. This CDR3 region has 15 residues. V lost 2 bases and J lost 0, with 10 bases in between. In DNA form, the CDR3 reads TGTGCCAGCAGTGAACTCAGGTTCATGAACACTGAAGCTTTCTTT. Translation: CASSELRFMNTEAFF.

This clonotype was found a few times. The chain is built from TRBV20-1 and TRBJ1-1, with D possibly matching TRBD1 (5 bases). V shed 6 bases and J shed 1 base, with 12 bases lying between them. Germline CDR1 and CDR2: DFQATT and SNEGSKA (reference sequence). The CDR3 consists of 13 residues. The CDR3 here is CSASGDTNTEAFF. The CDR3 DNA is TGCAGTGCGTCGGGGGATACGAACACTGAAGCTTTCTTT.

This sequence joins TRBV7-9 and TRBJ2-2; D not certain. CDR3 length equals 11 residues. V dropped 11 bases and J dropped 6 bases, with 10 bases sitting between them. The germline CDR1 and CDR2 sequences are SEHNR and FQNEAQ (reference sequence). This chain's CDR3 is CALWWSGELFF. CDR3 sequence (DNA): TGTGCCCTCTGGTGGTCCGGGGAGCTGTTTTTT.

This clonotype was seen more than once but under ten times. The chain recombines TRBV3-1 with TRBJ1-2; maybe TRBD1 (6 bases). CDR3 length equals 16 residues. CDR1 is LGHDT and CDR2 is YNNKEL in the germline V gene (reference sequence). V was clipped by 1 base and J by 6 bases, with 18 bases between them. The CDR3 DNA sequence: TGTGCCAGCAGCCAAGGGGACAACCCTTTAGAGGATGGCTACACCTTC. Its translation: CASSQGDNPLEDGYTF.